This T cell receptor beta chain was documented in a study of CD4 T cells in relation to SARS-CoV-2 and coronaviruses. Findings of the study overall: SARS-CoV-2-driven expansion was significantly weaker in crossreactive than monoreactive clones.

With regard to this clone: Its antigen is unidentified.

Survey-level TCR-beta sequencing used DNA from CEF-cultured naive and memory CD4+ T cells. The method was immunoSEQ multiplex PCR; TCRdb's version includes in-frame clones alone and lacks a portion of them. The sample consists of tens of thousands of clones, around 80% of them appearing once. The germline CDR1 and CDR2 sequences are MDHEN and SYDVKM. The CDR3 is 14 residues long. After removal of 7 bases from V and 2 bases from J, the junction contained 7 bases not matched to a gene. The TCR was taken from an adult with COVID-19. The chain employs TRBV28 and TRBJ2-5; the match to TRBD1 covers 7 bases. Sequenced material: memory CD4+ T cells from PBMCs, cultured in vitro. The CDR3 DNA sequence: TGTGCCAGCAAAGACAGGGTTAATCAAGAGACCCAGTACTTC. Residues: CASKDRVNQETQYF.